This TCR beta chain was sequenced in a study of spatial heterogeneity in lung cancer. As for the study in general: As counted in raw reads, each unique TCR and UMI combination appeared more than ten times on average.

Time point: sample taken at primary tumor resection. Whole RNA was taken from tumor, nontumor lung or frozen PBMC; it was then sequenced unsorted. The cohort: 70 to 75 early-stage, untreated non-small cell lung cancer patients. The length of the CDR3 is 15 residues. The junction had 8 bases not matched to a gene; V was cut back by 7 bases and J by 3 bases. CDR1 LNHDA and CDR2 SQIVND come from the germline V gene (reference sequence). Individually, TCR cDNA molecules were each labelled with a unique molecular identifier. One entry per CDR3 protein results from TCRdb running MiXCR on the 5' RACE reads. Of roughly 9,800 distinct CDR3 sequences listed, 4.5% to 7% were seen once; the top ten hold over 25%. Overall study findings and caveats: Follow-up blood showed ubiquitous expanded tumor TCRs less than blood at resection did.

Regarding this clonotype: Its target is unknown.

V gene TRBV19 combines with J gene TRBJ1-3, with 8 bases aligning to TRBD1. The specimen was PBMCs, collected at surgery. The TCR was taken from a male donor with early-stage non-small cell lung cancer. The CDR3, as DNA: TGTGCCAGTACCGCAGGGGGCTCCGATGGAAACACCATATATTTT. Translating it yields CASTAGGSDGNTIYF.